This T cell receptor beta chain derives from a study of shared clonotypes between healthy human individuals (dated by TCRdb to between 2020 and 2021). Context from the whole study: The cohort comprised two women and a few men aged 18 to 49 years. To estimate repertoire size and how much clonotype sharing occurs between individuals, the study deeply sequenced the blood TCR repertoires of about five healthy adults. For each donor, CD4 naive and CD4 memory were each run on three plates, CD8 naive on two plates, and CD8 memory on one plate. Different laboratories and diverse techniques were used to prepare libraries and sequence TCR repertoires, to increase sequencing depth and limit assay-specific biases. Between about 0.94 and 8.9 billion PBMCs per donor were obtained by leukapheresis. Overall study outcomes, separate from this receptor: Sampling was restricted to blood, and TCR repertoires in tissue are likely to differ from TCR repertoires in blood. Across a few donors, 5% to 6% of naive CD4, more than 3% of naive CD8, around 2.1% of memory CD4, and under 0.45% of memory CD8 clonotypes were shared. Pairwise subsampling led to the expectation that sequencing depth would affect the degree of clonotype sharing among donors. Because the study included a small number of donors, the genetic and exposure-history diversity represented was limited. Incomplete sequencing was indicated by rarefaction of sorted-subset datasets, despite the large sequencing depth. Compared with non-shared clonotypes, clonotypes shared by all four sorted-subset donors had higher generation probabilities. Naive subsets generally had larger estimated clonotype richness than memory subsets did.

The donors were healthy, HIV-negative adults who had no recently reported acute infections or vaccinations. All donors were Caucasian adults living in Nashville, Tennessee, USA. CD4+ T cells were enriched through magnetic negative selection, after which naive cells were positively selected on CD45RA and the remaining negative fraction served as the memory subset. Blood was obtained by leukapheresis, after which PBMCs were separated by Ficoll-Histopaque density gradient centrifugation and cryopreserved in liquid nitrogen vapor phase. Purity and quantity of every magnetically sorted T cell population were checked by analytical flow cytometry. Each sorted fraction had its genomic DNA isolated and then quantified by UV absorbance on a Nanodrop 2000c. With respect to this clone: Its target antigen remains unknown. Base quality data are lacking; no much larger clone is found one base away.

Using the deep immunoSEQ assay, TCR CDR3 regions were amplified from genomic DNA by multiplex PCR. For each cell subset, the extracted genomic DNA was distributed evenly across all wells of several immunoSEQ 96-well plates, and each plate served as one replicate. For sorted subsets, each replicate PCR was loaded with 200 ng genomic DNA, equivalent to some 31,000 T cell genomes. Purified libraries were quantified with a Qubit 3.0 fluorometer, sized on a Bioanalyzer 2100, and re-quantified with the KAPA Library Quantification kit. A separate single-read 150-cycle Illumina NextSeq 550 flow cell was used to sequence each immunoSEQ 96-well plate. Per the original workflow: Because the immunoSEQ output held only junctional sequences and lacked quality scores, the filtering could not match the filtering applied to full-length reads. Sequences were annotated with PyIR, a Python wrapper for IgBLAST v1.9, using IMGT germline references to assign V/J genes and CDR3. Reads were filtered out if the reads had weak V/J assignments (E-value above 1e-6), no CDR3, stop codons, out-of-frame junctions, or ambiguous translated residues. V3J clonotypes were defined as sequences sharing an identical inferred V gene, J gene, and CDR3 amino acid sequence. To compute the percentage overlap between repertoires, the number of shared unique clonotypes was divided by the size of the smaller repertoire. Repertoire richness was assessed with RTK rarefaction, the Chao1 estimator, and Recon v2.1 estimates of unobserved clonotypes. Generation probabilities for all TCRbeta clonotypes obtained by the gDNA method from a handful of donors were computed using OLGA. Not all clones reach the TCRdb copy of this immuneACCESS table, which keeps in-frame sequences only. Checked studies attribute under half of the gap to unresolved V genes and leave the rest unexplained. V and J calls plus clone size are reproduced from that table; the DNA served to infer D and trimming. This sample has a few million clones in its table, and about 92% of those were observed once. About 0.13% of the sample is in the top ten clones.

V is cut by 6 bases and J by 3 bases, and the space between the germline ends is 16 bases. CDR1 is given as MNHEY and CDR2 as SVGAGI, both from the germline V gene. From the cysteine up to the phenylalanine, the CDR3 has a length of 15 residues. The sequence is cut down to CDR3 DNA, 45 bases in frame from base 1. The receptor comes from a man aged 18 to 29 in good health. Material: naive CD4+ T cells sorted from blood. What the cell subset or site label conveys for this sample: CD45RA+ positively selected. In this chain, TRBV6-5 is recombined with TRBJ2-3; perhaps TRBD2 is the D gene, with 6 bases matching. CDR3 loop: CASRYRRAGTDTQYF. The DNA sequence is given as TGTGCCAGCAGGTACAGGAGGGCCGGTACAGATACGCAGTATTTT.